Listed below are T cell receptor beta chains from one sample, sequenced in a study of vaccination and CD4 T cells after COVID-19. Antigens for these TCRs are unknown. TCRdb redid the calling of the PCR reads with MiXCR, one entry per CDR3 protein. The sample holds about 15,000 distinct CDR3 sequences, 20% to 25% seen once. The source was CD4+ T cells from blood, cultured in vitro, collected before SARS-CoV-2 vaccination. These receptors came from a human donor who received a COVID-19 vaccine. CDR3s include the opening cysteine and the closing phenylalanine or tryptophan. The order of the fields is V gene, J gene, D gene, clone size, CDR3 protein, CDR3 DNA. A D gene is named only where the DNA matches it firmly. Expanded clones get a size class; other rows say once, few or many, or leave the size out.

v_call: TRBV25-1; j_call: TRBJ1-5; d_call: NA; clone_size: NA; cdr3_aa: CASSESADHSNQPQHF; cdr3_nt: TGTGCCAGCAGTGAATCCGCAGACCATAGCAATCAGCCCCAGCATTTT
v_call: TRBV30; j_call: TRBJ1-4; d_call: NA; clone_size: few; cdr3_aa: CAWSGQPNEKLFF; cdr3_nt: TGTGCCTGGAGTGGACAGCCTAATGAAAAACTGTTTTTT
v_call: TRBV24-1; j_call: TRBJ1-5; d_call: NA; clone_size: medium-sized; cdr3_aa: CATSDRTNQPQHF; cdr3_nt: TGTGCCACCAGTGACAGGACCAATCAGCCCCAGCATTTT
v_call: TRBV19; j_call: TRBJ1-1; d_call: TRBD1; clone_size: NA; cdr3_aa: CASSIGRGHTEAFF; cdr3_nt: TGTGCCAGTAGTATCGGGAGGGGGCACACTGAAGCTTTCTTT
v_call: TRBV6-1; j_call: TRBJ1-4; d_call: NA; clone_size: few; cdr3_aa: CASSEELTRGKLFF; cdr3_nt: TGTGCCAGCAGTGAAGAGCTCACGAGGGGAAAACTGTTTTTT
v_call: TRBV20-1; j_call: TRBJ1-6; d_call: NA; clone_size: NA; cdr3_aa: CSAREGARYNSPLHF; cdr3_nt: TGCAGTGCTAGAGAGGGGGCAAGGTATAATTCACCCCTCCACTTT
v_call: TRBV5-6; j_call: TRBJ1-5; d_call: TRBD1; clone_size: once; cdr3_aa: CASSFQLPRGPGRGGNQPQHF; cdr3_nt: TGTGCCAGCAGCTTTCAATTACCCAGGGGGCCTGGGAGAGGGGGCAATCAGCCCCAGCATTTT
v_call: TRBV15; j_call: TRBJ2-1; d_call: TRBD2; clone_size: few; cdr3_aa: CATSRVDISGGGGEQFF; cdr3_nt: TGTGCCACCAGCAGAGTTGATATTAGCGGGGGGGGTGGTGAGCAGTTCTTC
v_call: TRBV28; j_call: TRBJ2-4; d_call: NA; clone_size: NA; cdr3_aa: CASSLTETGAGAKNIQYF; cdr3_nt: TGTGCCAGCAGCTTAACGGAGACCGGTGCAGGAGCCAAAAACATTCAGTACTTC
v_call: TRBV12-3/TRBV12-4; j_call: TRBJ1-5; d_call: NA; clone_size: NA; cdr3_aa: CASSLGREDQPQHF; cdr3_nt: TGTGCCAGCAGTTTAGGCAGGGAGGATCAGCCCCAGCATTTT
v_call: TRBV12-3/TRBV12-4; j_call: TRBJ2-4; d_call: NA; clone_size: few; cdr3_aa: CASSFNRNIQYF; cdr3_nt: TGTGCCAGCAGTTTTAACCGAAACATTCAGTACTTC
v_call: TRBV19; j_call: TRBJ1-5; d_call: NA; clone_size: NA; cdr3_aa: CASTRRGIQWGNQPQHF; cdr3_nt: TGTGCCAGTACCCGGAGGGGGATTCAGTGGGGAAATCAGCCCCAGCATTTT
v_call: TRBV20-1; j_call: TRBJ2-5; d_call: NA; clone_size: NA; cdr3_aa: CSARDQQETQYF; cdr3_nt: TGCAGTGCTAGAGACCAGCAAGAGACCCAGTACTTC
v_call: TRBV15; j_call: TRBJ1-1; d_call: NA; clone_size: medium-sized; cdr3_aa: CATSHGQTEAFF; cdr3_nt: TGTGCCACCAGCCACGGACAGACTGAAGCTTTCTTT
v_call: TRBV19; j_call: TRBJ1-1; d_call: NA; clone_size: NA; cdr3_aa: CASKISGGDSGAFF; cdr3_nt: TGTGCCAGTAAGATTTCTGGAGGGGACTCGGGGGCTTTCTTT
v_call: TRBV7-2; j_call: TRBJ2-6; d_call: TRBD1; clone_size: once; cdr3_aa: CASSSDTGGAGANVLTF; cdr3_nt: TGTGCCAGCAGCTCCGACACAGGGGGCGCTGGGGCCAACGTCCTGACTTTC
v_call: TRBV27; j_call: TRBJ1-2; d_call: NA; clone_size: NA; cdr3_aa: CASSFRRAASVGGYTF; cdr3_nt: TGTGCCAGCAGTTTCCGTCGGGCAGCTTCGGTGGGTGGCTACACCTTC
v_call: TRBV7-3; j_call: TRBJ2-2; d_call: NA; clone_size: NA; cdr3_aa: CASSPRDYTGELFF; cdr3_nt: TGTGCCAGCAGCCCCCGGGACTACACCGGGGAGCTGTTTTTT
v_call: TRBV6-1; j_call: TRBJ1-2; d_call: NA; clone_size: NA; cdr3_aa: CASRTTGTAASDYGYTF; cdr3_nt: TGTGCCAGCAGAACTACCGGGACCGCCGCTTCTGACTATGGCTACACCTTC
v_call: TRBV19; j_call: TRBJ2-3; d_call: TRBD2; clone_size: few; cdr3_aa: CASSQLTSGGAVINTQYF; cdr3_nt: TGTGCCAGTAGTCAACTTACTAGCGGGGGGGCCGTTATAAATACGCAGTATTTT
v_call: TRBV19; j_call: TRBJ1-1; d_call: NA; clone_size: NA; cdr3_aa: CASSIEGNTDAFF; cdr3_nt: TGTGCCAGTAGTATTGAGGGGAACACTGACGCTTTCTTT
v_call: TRBV15; j_call: TRBJ2-3; d_call: NA; clone_size: few; cdr3_aa: CATSRDPTGLPSTDTQYF; cdr3_nt: TGTGCCACCAGCAGAGATCCAACGGGACTCCCAAGCACAGATACGCAGTATTTT
v_call: TRBV6-1; j_call: TRBJ2-2; d_call: NA; clone_size: NA; cdr3_aa: CASSHRTPTNTGELFF; cdr3_nt: TGTGCCAGCAGTCACCGGACACCTACGAACACCGGGGAGCTGTTTTTT
v_call: TRBV10-3; j_call: TRBJ1-6; d_call: NA; clone_size: few; cdr3_aa: CAARGGANSPLHF; cdr3_nt: TGTGCCGCCCGCGGGGGGGCGAATTCACCCCTCCACTTT
v_call: TRBV21-1; j_call: TRBJ2-3; d_call: NA; clone_size: few; cdr3_aa: CASSGWGTQYF; cdr3_nt: TGTGCCAGCAGCGGGTGGGGTACGCAGTATTTT
v_call: TRBV15; j_call: TRBJ1-5; d_call: TRBD1; clone_size: NA; cdr3_aa: CATKDRGGGQPQHF; cdr3_nt: TGTGCCACCAAGGACAGGGGGGGGGGTCAGCCCCAGCATTTT
v_call: TRBV12-3/TRBV12-4; j_call: TRBJ2-2; d_call: NA; clone_size: NA; cdr3_aa: CASSSPGELFF; cdr3_nt: TGTGCCAGCAGTTCTCCCGGGGAGCTGTTTTTT
v_call: TRBV12-3/TRBV12-4; j_call: TRBJ1-4; d_call: NA; clone_size: NA; cdr3_aa: CASSSQSNEKLFF; cdr3_nt: TGTGCCAGCAGTTCGCAGTCTAATGAAAAACTGTTTTTT
v_call: TRBV6-1; j_call: TRBJ2-5; d_call: NA; clone_size: NA; cdr3_aa: CASSIRTQGIKETQYF; cdr3_nt: TGTGCCAGCAGTATCCGCACCCAGGGGATCAAGGAGACCCAGTACTTC
v_call: TRBV5-4; j_call: TRBJ2-7; d_call: NA; clone_size: NA; cdr3_aa: CASSLAGNSPYEQYF; cdr3_nt: TGTGCCAGCAGCTTGGCAGGAAATTCTCCCTACGAGCAGTACTTC
v_call: TRBV4-1; j_call: TRBJ2-1; d_call: NA; clone_size: NA; cdr3_aa: CASSQVIYRTQAYNEQFF; cdr3_nt: TGCGCCAGCAGCCAAGTGATCTATCGGACCCAAGCCTACAATGAGCAGTTCTTC